These T cell receptor beta chains were read from a single sample in a study of T cell responses to AZD1222 COVID-19 vaccine. Produced via immunoSEQ multiplex PCR; TCRdb's table is partial and in-frame only. This table has approximately 65,000 clones, about nine tenths appearing once. The sample here was peripheral blood, taken on day 0 of AZD1222 vaccination. These receptors all stem from an adult in good health. The CDR3 runs from the conserved cysteine through the conserved F or W. The D gene is left open where the match is weak. Size is stated for part of the rows, as once, few or many counts, or as a class when the clone is expanded.

DNA: TGCGCCAGCACCTTGGGGACTAGCGATTACAATGAGCAGTTCTTC
CDR3: CASTLGTSDYNEQFF
J: TRBJ2-1
D: TRBD2
V: TRBV5-1
size: -

DNA: TGTGCCACCAGCAGTCCTCCGGGACCCTACGAGCAGTACTTC
CDR3: CATSSPPGPYEQYF
J: TRBJ2-7
D: -
V: TRBV15
size: -

DNA: TGTGCCTCAGCGGGAGGCCGGACAGAGGTTGGCTACACCTTC
CDR3: CASAGGRTEVGYTF
J: TRBJ1-2
D: -
V: TRBV6-5
size: -

DNA: TGTGCCACCAGCAGAGATTGGTTGGGGGACGATCAGCCCCAGCATTTT
CDR3: CATSRDWLGDDQPQHF
J: TRBJ1-5
D: -
V: TRBV15
size: -

DNA: TGTGCCAGCAGTCAACGGGACCGGCCGGGCGATGAGCAGTTCTTC
CDR3: CASSQRDRPGDEQFF
J: TRBJ2-1
D: -
V: TRBV6-5
size: -

DNA: TGCAGCGTTGAGTTTGTTGGCACAGCCTACGAGCAGTACTTC
CDR3: CSVEFVGTAYEQYF
J: TRBJ2-7
D: -
V: TRBV29-1
size: once

DNA: TGCGCCAGCGCTCCGGGACTAGGAACAGATACGCAGTATTTT
CDR3: CASAPGLGTDTQYF
J: TRBJ2-3
D: TRBD2
V: TRBV5-1
size: -

DNA: TGCGCCAGCAGTCCTCGGGGACAGGGAAGGCCCTCCTACGAGCAGTACTTC
CDR3: CASSPRGQGRPSYEQYF
J: TRBJ2-7
D: TRBD1
V: TRBV23-1
size: -

DNA: TGTGCCAGCAGGTGGACACAGAGCTCCTACGAGCAGTACTTC
CDR3: CASRWTQSSYEQYF
J: TRBJ2-7
D: -
V: TRBV27
size: -

DNA: TGTGCCAGTAGCATCTCCGGGGGGCCCTTGAACACCGGGGAGCTGTTTTTT
CDR3: CASSISGGPLNTGELFF
J: TRBJ2-2
D: -
V: TRBV19
size: -

DNA: TGTGCCAGCAGCCAGGGGCTAGGTAGCCTACCGTCGGTAACCGAGCAGTACTTC
CDR3: CASSQGLGSLPSVTEQYF
J: TRBJ2-7
D: -
V: TRBV7-2
size: -

DNA: TGCGCCAGCAGCTCCGGACTAGCGGGACCCTACAATGAGCAGTTCTTC
CDR3: CASSSGLAGPYNEQFF
J: TRBJ2-1
D: TRBD2
V: TRBV5-1
size: -

DNA: TGCGCCAGCAGCCTAGCGGGATGCGGTAGTAATGAGCAGTTCTTC
CDR3: CASSLAGCGSNEQFF
J: TRBJ2-1
D: TRBD2
V: TRBV23-1
size: -

DNA: TGCAGCGTTTCTATCAGGGGGCGTTCGAGGGAGCAGTTCTTC
CDR3: CSVSIRGRSREQFF
J: TRBJ2-1
D: TRBD1
V: TRBV29-1
size: -

DNA: TGTGCCAGTAGTATCTCGGTGACAGGGTTACAGCCCCAGCATTTT
CDR3: CASSISVTGLQPQHF
J: TRBJ1-5
D: TRBD1
V: TRBV19
size: -

DNA: TGTGCCAGCCCCCCCGCAGGGGGCCCCTACGAGCAGTACTTC
CDR3: CASPPAGGPYEQYF
J: TRBJ2-7
D: TRBD1
V: TRBV28
size: -

DNA: TGTGCCAGCAGCCAAGTGAGGGGGGAAAACTACGAGCAGTACTTC
CDR3: CASSQVRGENYEQYF
J: TRBJ2-7
D: -
V: TRBV4-2
size: -

DNA: TGTGCCAGCAGCCCAGACAGGGGTATTGGAAACACCATATATTTT
CDR3: CASSPDRGIGNTIYF
J: TRBJ1-3
D: TRBD1
V: TRBV7-8
size: -

DNA: TGCGCCAGCAGCCCCCGTGGTAGCGGGAGCAATGAGCAGTTCTTC
CDR3: CASSPRGSGSNEQFF
J: TRBJ2-1
D: TRBD2
V: TRBV4-1
size: once

DNA: TGTGCCAGCAGCCCCCGACAGGTAACCTTCGAGCAGTACTTC
CDR3: CASSPRQVTFEQYF
J: TRBJ2-7
D: -
V: TRBV9
size: -

DNA: TGTGCCACCAGTGATTCCGGGACAGTCACCGGGGAGCTGTTTTTT
CDR3: CATSDSGTVTGELFF
J: TRBJ2-2
D: TRBD1
V: TRBV24-1
size: -

DNA: TGTGCCAGCAGCCAAGCTGGGACAGGGGCCAGGGAGCAGTACTTC
CDR3: CASSQAGTGAREQYF
J: TRBJ2-7
D: TRBD1
V: TRBV3-1/TRBV3-2
size: -

DNA: TGTGCCAGCAGCCAACAGAACCAAGAGACCCAGTACTTC
CDR3: CASSQQNQETQYF
J: TRBJ2-5
D: -
V: TRBV6-2/TRBV6-3
size: -

DNA: TGTGCCAGCACTATAGGACAGGGGGCGCGAACCTTC
CDR3: CASTIGQGARTF
J: TRBJ1-2
D: TRBD1
V: TRBV2
size: -

DNA: TGTGCCACCAGTGATTCAACAGGGGGAGAGGCCAAAAACATTCAGTACTTC
CDR3: CATSDSTGGEAKNIQYF
J: TRBJ2-4
D: TRBD1
V: TRBV24-1
size: -

DNA: TGTGCCAGCAGCTCAATGGGACAGTACGAGCAGTTCTTC
CDR3: CASSSMGQYEQFF
J: TRBJ2-1
D: TRBD1
V: TRBV5-5
size: -

DNA: TGTGCCAGTAGCACCGGGACTCAACAGGGAAAACTGTTTTTT
CDR3: CASSTGTQQGKLFF
J: TRBJ1-4
D: -
V: TRBV19
size: -

DNA: TGTGCCAGCAGAACCGGGAGCCGCACAGATACGCAGTATTTT
CDR3: CASRTGSRTDTQYF
J: TRBJ2-3
D: -
V: TRBV6-5
size: -

DNA: TGTGCCAGCAGTTTTTGGGGAGACATTAATCAGCCCCAGCATTTT
CDR3: CASSFWGDINQPQHF
J: TRBJ1-5
D: -
V: TRBV28
size: -

DNA: TGTGCCAGCAGCGATACTAGCGGGACCTACAATGAGCAGTTCTTC
CDR3: CASSDTSGTYNEQFF
J: TRBJ2-1
D: TRBD2
V: TRBV7-9
size: -

DNA: TGTGCCAGCAGTGGGGGCTTCTCTGGAAACACCATATATTTT
CDR3: CASSGGFSGNTIYF
J: TRBJ1-3
D: -
V: TRBV27
size: -

DNA: TGTGCCAGCAGCTTAACGTCAGGGGCAGAGACCCAGTACTTC
CDR3: CASSLTSGAETQYF
J: TRBJ2-5
D: -
V: TRBV7-3
size: -

DNA: TGTGCCAGCCATCACCTTAGCGGGAGGAAAAACTACAATGAGCAGTTCTTC
CDR3: CASHHLSGRKNYNEQFF
J: TRBJ2-1
D: TRBD2
V: TRBV7-8
size: -

DNA: TGTGCCAGCAGTGACACCGGACTAGCGGCAGATACGCAGTATTTT
CDR3: CASSDTGLAADTQYF
J: TRBJ2-3
D: TRBD2
V: TRBV6-4
size: -

DNA: TGTGCCAGCAGTCCATTGGGCAGGGGGTGGGGGAACACTGAAGCTTTCTTT
CDR3: CASSPLGRGWGNTEAFF
J: TRBJ1-1
D: TRBD1
V: TRBV28
size: -

DNA: TGTGCCAGCAGTCAGGACAGGGGCTCCTACAATGAGCAGTTCTTC
CDR3: CASSQDRGSYNEQFF
J: TRBJ2-1
D: TRBD1
V: TRBV6-2/TRBV6-3
size: -

DNA: TGTGCCAGCAGTTTAGAGATGAACACTGAAGCTTTCTTT
CDR3: CASSLEMNTEAFF
J: TRBJ1-1
D: -
V: TRBV12-3/TRBV12-4
size: -

DNA: TGTGCCAGCGCTGGGATAAGCGGACTTCCCGACTATGGCTACACCTTC
CDR3: CASAGISGLPDYGYTF
J: TRBJ1-2
D: -
V: TRBV19
size: -

DNA: TGTGCCAGCAGTCCCTCGACAGGGGGCGATGTGTATGAGCAGTTCTTC
CDR3: CASSPSTGGDVYEQFF
J: TRBJ2-1
D: TRBD1
V: TRBV28
size: -

DNA: TGCAGTGCTAGACTCATTACTGGCCAGTACTTC
CDR3: CSARLITGQYF
J: TRBJ2-5
D: -
V: TRBV20-1
size: -

DNA: TGCAGCGTTGACGTCGGACCCTTGGGCTTT
CDR3: CSVDVGPLGF
J: TRBJ1-1
D: -
V: TRBV29-1
size: -

DNA: TGTGCCAGCAGCAACCGGACAGGGTTTAGCGAAAAACTGTTTTTT
CDR3: CASSNRTGFSEKLFF
J: TRBJ1-4
D: -
V: TRBV21-1
size: -

DNA: TGTGCCACCAGCCTTAGCGGGAGTTCCTACAATGAGCAGTTCTTC
CDR3: CATSLSGSSYNEQFF
J: TRBJ2-1
D: TRBD2
V: TRBV24-1
size: -

DNA: TGTGCCACTAGGACAGTCTATAGCAATCAGCCCCAGCATTTT
CDR3: CATRTVYSNQPQHF
J: TRBJ1-5
D: -
V: TRBV19
size: once

DNA: TGTGCCAGCAGCTCAATAGGGGAACCTAACTATGGCTACACCTTC
CDR3: CASSSIGEPNYGYTF
J: TRBJ1-2
D: -
V: TRBV11-2
size: -

DNA: TGTGCCAGTAGCGTGAGCGGGATAGGGGCCAAAAACATTCAGTACTTC
CDR3: CASSVSGIGAKNIQYF
J: TRBJ2-4
D: TRBD2
V: TRBV19
size: -

DNA: TGTGCCAGCTCACCAAGGACAGGTGAGGGAACTGAAGCTTTCTTT
CDR3: CASSPRTGEGTEAFF
J: TRBJ1-1
D: TRBD1
V: TRBV18
size: -

DNA: TGTGCCAGTAGTAGAAGACTAGCGGGAGACTGGGTGGACATTCAGTACTTC
CDR3: CASSRRLAGDWVDIQYF
J: TRBJ2-4
D: TRBD2
V: TRBV19
size: -

DNA: TGTGCCAGAAACGACCGACTAAGCGGGAGTTCTCCCCAGGGAACCGGGGAGCTGTTTTTT
CDR3: CARNDRLSGSSPQGTGELFF
J: TRBJ2-2
D: TRBD2
V: TRBV5-3
size: -

DNA: TGTGCCAGCAGCCCGGACACCTTATATCAGCCCCAGCATTTT
CDR3: CASSPDTLYQPQHF
J: TRBJ1-5
D: -
V: TRBV5-5
size: -

DNA: TGTGCCAGCAGTGAGACCCCAGGATCCTCCTACGAGCAGTACTTC
CDR3: CASSETPGSSYEQYF
J: TRBJ2-7
D: -
V: TRBV25-1
size: -

DNA: TGCGCCAGCAGTGAGCGTTACGCCAAGGGTAATGAAAAACTGTTTTTT
CDR3: CASSERYAKGNEKLFF
J: TRBJ1-4
D: -
V: TRBV10-1
size: -

DNA: TGTGCCAGCAGTTTGGCTGGAATGAACACTGAAGCTTTCTTT
CDR3: CASSLAGMNTEAFF
J: TRBJ1-1
D: -
V: TRBV27
size: -

DNA: TGTGCCATCAGTCCGGAGGAGGTCTTCACTGAAGCTTTCTTT
CDR3: CAISPEEVFTEAFF
J: TRBJ1-1
D: -
V: TRBV10-3
size: -

DNA: TGTGCCAGCAGCCCGGGAGGTAGCGAACGGAACACCGGGGAGCTGTTTTTT
CDR3: CASSPGGSERNTGELFF
J: TRBJ2-2
D: TRBD2
V: TRBV4-2
size: -